This paragraph covers one TCR beta chain sequence. This sample stems from a study of shared clonotypes between healthy human individuals. Turning to the study itself: Used for every donor were three CD4 naive, three CD4 memory, two CD8 naive and one CD8 memory plate.

Negatively enriched CD4+ T cells were divided by CD45RA into naive and memory. In replicate PCRs of sorted subsets, roughly 200 ng DNA, approximately 30,000 T cell genomes, was used. This table comes from immunoSEQ multiplex PCR, and its TCRdb copy is limited to in-frame clones, with some not included. The sample has approximately 500,000 clones, approximately 95% seen once. This TCR came from a woman aged 25-40 years in good health. The material sequenced was naive CD4+ T cells sorted from blood. Subset denoted: CD45RA+ positively selected.

CDR3 sequence: CASSAPEGRGNTEAFF. As DNA, the CDR3 is TGTGCCAGCAGCGCCCCAGAGGGTCGTGGGAACACTGAAGCTTTCTTT. V is TRBV7-4 and J is TRBJ1-1; D not certain. Germline V gene data show CDR1 as SGHVT and CDR2 as SQSDAQ. Trimming stripped 5 bases from V and 1 base from J, with 17 bases between. The CDR3 has 16 amino acids.